Reported below is one TCR beta chain. Antigen unknown. This record comes from a study of T cells in Graves' hyperthyroidism and ophthalmopathy. Study outcomes and limitations: Researchers report that a 13 V-J model separated ophthalmopathy from stable hyperthyroidism. Peripheral blood also featured most of the thyroid clonotypes expanded above 0.001. The model anticipated ophthalmopathy a median approximately six months pre-onset.

Amplified TCR beta CDR3 regions came from RNA transcripts. RT-PCR in the first round (using the HTBI primer set) targeted the TCR CDR3. In TCRdb, the multiplex PCR reads were re-called with MiXCR into one record per CDR3 protein. The sample shows 480,000 or so distinct CDR3 sequences, roughly 45% of them seen only once. Sequencing was carried out using peripheral blood or thyroid tissue (not recorded which). This clonotype originated in an adult woman with Graves' disease, either hyperthyroidism or ophthalmopathy (not recorded which).

CDR3 coding DNA: TGTGCCAGCAGCCAAGATAAGGGGCGGACCTACGAGCAGTACTTC. It is translated as CASSQDKGRTYEQYF. The rearrangement links TRBV14 to TRBJ2-7; weak D call: TRBD1 (5 bases). The CDR3 is 15 residues long. Germline loops: CDR1 SGHDN, CDR2 FVKESK. The V and J ends lost 0 bases and 2 bases respectively, with 11 bases between them.